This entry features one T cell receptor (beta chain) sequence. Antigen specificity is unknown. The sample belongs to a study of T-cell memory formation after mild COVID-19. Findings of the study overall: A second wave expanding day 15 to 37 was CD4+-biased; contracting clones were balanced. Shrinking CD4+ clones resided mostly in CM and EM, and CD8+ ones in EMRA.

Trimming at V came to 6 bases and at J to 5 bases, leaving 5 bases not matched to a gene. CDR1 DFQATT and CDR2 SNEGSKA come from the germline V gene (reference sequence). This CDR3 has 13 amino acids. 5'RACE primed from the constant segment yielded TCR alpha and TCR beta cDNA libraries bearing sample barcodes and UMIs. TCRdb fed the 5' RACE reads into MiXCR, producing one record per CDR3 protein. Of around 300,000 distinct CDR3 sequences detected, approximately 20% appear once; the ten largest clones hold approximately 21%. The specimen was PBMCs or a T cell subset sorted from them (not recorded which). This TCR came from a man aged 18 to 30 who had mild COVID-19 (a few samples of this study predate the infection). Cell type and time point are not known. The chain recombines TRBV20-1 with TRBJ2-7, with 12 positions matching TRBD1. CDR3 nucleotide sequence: TGCAGTGCCAACAGGGACAGGGGGCACGAGCAGTACGTC. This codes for CSANRDRGHEQYV.